The 30 T cell receptor beta chains given below trace back to one sample, sequenced in a study of OX40 agonist ivuxolimab in advanced cancers. Profiled with immunoSEQ multiplex PCR; TCRdb holds only in-frame clones, not every one. The sample includes fewer than 65,000 clones, roughly 90% seen only once; the top ten take 5.5% to 7%. The sample consisted of CD4+ or CD8+ T cells sorted from blood, taken in a trial of the OX40 agonist ivuxolimab. The receptor source for this set is an adult with an advanced solid tumor such as melanoma, head and neck, liver or kidney cancer.

Only one count was recorded for this clone. The chain employs TRBV19 and TRBJ2-7, with 8 bases identical to TRBD2. The CDR3 has 13 residues. Trimming took 5 bases from V and 5 from J; bases not matched to a gene: 5. From germline, CDR1 is LNHDA and CDR2 SQIVND (reference sequence). The CDR3 spells CASSDTRGDEQYF. The CDR3 nucleotides read TGTGCCAGTAGTGACACGCGGGGGGACGAGCAGTACTTC.

The rearrangement links TRBV7-9 to TRBJ2-1; TRBD2 matches at 15 bases. Germline CDR1 SEHNR, CDR2 FQNEAQ (reference sequence). The ends lost 8 bases at V and 9 bases at J; junction bases unmatched: 14. This CDR3 contains 17 residues. Written as DNA, the CDR3 is TGTGCCAGCTCTCTCCCCCTGGGACTAGCGGGAGGCAGTGAGCAGTTCTTC. Protein sequence: CASSLPLGLAGGSEQFF.

The chain is built from TRBV28 and TRBJ2-2; 8 nucleotides match TRBD2. Per the germline V gene, CDR1 is MDHEN and CDR2 is SYDVKM. Trimming removed 2 bases from V and 4 bases from J; junction bases left unmatched: 3. The CDR3 spans 15 residues. The CDR3 spells CASSLLTSVTGELFF. Written as DNA, the CDR3 is TGTGCCAGCAGTTTACTGACTAGCGTCACCGGGGAGCTGTTTTTT.

V usage is TRBV18 and J usage is TRBJ2-7, with 10 bases that match TRBD2. Germline CDR1 KGHSH, CDR2 LQKENI. The CDR3 is 19 residues long. J lost 2 bases, V lost 3 bases, and 16 bases had no gene match. This chain's CDR3 is CASSPLFSGTSVEAYEQYF. The CDR3 DNA reads as TGTGCCAGCTCACCTCTGTTCTCCGGGACTAGCGTGGAGGCCTACGAGCAGTACTTC.

This chain joins TRBV14 and TRBJ1-1; 10 positions agree with TRBD1. The V gene end was trimmed by 5 bases and the J gene end by 13 bases; junction bases not matched to a gene: 7. The CDR3 runs to 12 residues. Germline values: CDR1 SGHDN, CDR2 FVKESK. For the CDR3, the DNA is TGTGCCAGCAGCGGGACAGGGGCGCGGGTTTTCTTT. Translation: CASSGTGARVFF.

This sequence joins TRBV11-2 and TRBJ2-3; either TRBD1 or TRBD2 may fit D (5 bases each). The CDR3 length is 15 residues. V lost 3 bases and J 1 base, leaving 11 bases between the germline ends. Germline CDR1 reads SGHAT; CDR2 reads FQNNGV. The CDR3 region is CASSFLRDGTDTQYF. The CDR3 DNA reads TGTGCCAGCAGCTTCCTCCGGGACGGCACAGATACGCAGTATTTT.

The J gene is TRBJ2-3, the V gene TRBV7-9; 7 bases match TRBD2. V shed 6 bases and J 1 base; nucleotides not matched to a gene: 13. This CDR3 contains 17 residues. Germline values: CDR1 SEHNR, CDR2 FQNEAQ (reference sequence). The DNA of the CDR3 is TGTGCCAGCAGTCCTCAGCCGGGAGGAAAGGGCACAGATACGCAGTATTTT. Translated, it gives CASSPQPGGKGTDTQYF.

The genes are TRBV28 and TRBJ2-7; 8 nucleotides line up with TRBD2. The CDR3 runs 13 residues. J was trimmed by 6 bases and V by 7 bases; bases with no gene match: 8. From germline, CDR1 is MDHEN and CDR2 SYDVKM. The CDR3 sequence: CASIPAGVGEQYF. The CDR3 DNA follows: TGTGCCAGCATCCCAGCGGGAGTTGGCGAGCAGTACTTC.

Only one count was recorded for this clone. The V gene is TRBV27, the J gene TRBJ2-1, with a weak D call TRBD2 (5 bases). The germline V gene has CDR1 MNHEY and CDR2 SMNVEV (reference sequence). The CDR3 loop spans 14 amino acids. Trimming stripped 4 bases from V and 6 bases from J, with 13 bases between. The chain's CDR3 is CASSSHRGINEQFF. CDR3 nucleotides: TGTGCCAGCAGTTCCCACCGGGGAATCAATGAGCAGTTCTTC.

In this sample, this clone turned up once. This sequence joins TRBV5-1 and TRBJ2-7; 9 nucleotides line up with TRBD2. CDR1 and CDR2 from the germline V gene are SGHRS and YFSETQ. The CDR3 extends over 15 amino acids. The V and J ends lost 0 bases and 3 bases, in that order; junction bases with no gene match: 4. CDR3: CASSLGSGSYYEQYF. DNA for the CDR3: TGCGCCAGCAGCTTGGGTAGCGGGAGTTACTACGAGCAGTACTTC.

CDR3 amino acids: CARSLQTSLEEQFF. CDR3 nucleotides: TGTGCCAGAAGCTTGCAAACTAGCCTGGAGGAGCAGTTCTTC. This sequence joins TRBV5-3 and TRBJ2-1; a possible D gene is TRBD2 (6 bases). TRBV5-3 is marked as an open reading frame, function uncertain. V was pared by 1 base and J by 10 bases, with 15 bases between. The CDR3 runs 14 residues.

This chain links TRBV6-5 with TRBJ1-2; possible D gene TRBD1, 6 bases. CDR1 is MNHEY and CDR2 is SVGAGI in the germline V gene. The CDR3 runs 13 residues. The V gene lost 4 bases and the J gene lost 8 bases, with 14 bases spanning the gap. CDR3: CASSSSYRDGYTF. The DNA for the CDR3 is TGTGCCAGCAGTTCCTCGTACAGGGACGGCTACACCTTC.

The rearrangement joins TRBV2 to TRBJ1-2, with D possibly matching TRBD1 (5 bases). V was trimmed by 3 bases and J by 0 bases, leaving 8 bases between them. This CDR3 has 14 residues. Germline V gene data show CDR1 as SNHLY and CDR2 as FYNNEI. The CDR3 DNA reads TGTGCCAGCAGTGAGCAGGGAACTAACTATGGCTACACCTTC. Protein: CASSEQGTNYGYTF. Filled out from reference TRBV2 and TRBJ1-2, the complete variable domain reads EPEVTQTPSHQVTQMGQEVILRCVPISNHLYFYWYRQILGQKVEFLVSFYNNEISEKSEIFDDQFSVERPDGSNFTLKIRSTKLEDSAMYFCASSEQGTNYGYTFGSGTRLTVV.

This chain uses TRBV5-1 with TRBJ2-6, with TRBD1 matching 8 bases. Trimming took 4 bases from V and 4 from J; bases not matched to a gene: 7. CDR1 is SGHRS, CDR2 YFSETQ, per germline. The CDR3 extends over 16 amino acids. This chain's CDR3 is CASSPGTGRGANVLTF. DNA of the CDR3: TGCGCCAGCAGCCCGGGGACAGGCAGGGGGGCCAACGTCCTGACTTTC.

The chain recombines TRBV21-1 with TRBJ2-2; the D call of TRBD2 is as the table states it, not checked on the DNA. TRBV21-1 is an annotated pseudogene. CDR3 length: 14 residues. The CDR3 loop is CASSKGAGAGELFF. DNA of the CDR3: TGTGCCAGCAGCAAAGGGGCGGGCGCGGGGGAGCTGTTTTTT.

This clone occurred once. This chain joins TRBV2 and TRBJ2-1; D tentatively reads TRBD1 or TRBD2 (6 bases each). V was shortened by 7 bases and J by 5 bases, with 24 bases between the two germline ends. Germline CDR1 SNHLY, CDR2 FYNNEI. This CDR3 contains 17 residues. Here the CDR3 reads CASTGRGKRVSNNEQFF. The DNA for the CDR3 is TGTGCCAGCACTGGAAGGGGGAAGCGGGTCTCAAACAATGAGCAGTTCTTC.

CDR3: CASSLSYFSALHF. The CDR3 DNA reads as TGTGCCAGCAGTTTATCTTATTTCTCAGCCCTCCACTTT. This chain connects TRBV28 to TRBJ1-6; D not certain. Germline CDR1 and CDR2: MDHEN and SYDVKM. The V and J ends lost 1 base and 14 bases respectively, with 12 bases between them. This CDR3 has 13 amino acids.

The chain uses TRBV5-1 and TRBJ1-2; the D is unclear. Per the germline V gene, CDR1 is SGHRS and CDR2 is YFSETQ. V was clipped by 1 base and J by 11 bases, with 15 bases between them. The CDR3 length is 13 residues. In DNA form, the CDR3 reads TGCGCCAGCAGCTTGACGGCCTGGGCTGCTTACACCTTC. Translated, it gives CASSLTAWAAYTF.

The CDR3 protein is CASSFFRQGIKETQYF. CDR3 DNA sequence: TGTGCCAGCAGCTTCTTCCGACAGGGAATTAAAGAGACCCAGTACTTC. The gene calls are TRBV5-5 and TRBJ2-5, with 7 bases aligning to TRBD1. V dropped 2 bases and J dropped 3; count of bases not matched to a gene: 10. CDR3 length: 16 amino acids. Germline V lookup: CDR1 SGHKS, CDR2 YYEKEE (reference sequence). The variable domain in full, with the rest retrieved from reference TRBV5-5 and TRBJ2-5, is DAGVTQSPTHLIKTRGQQVTLRCSPISGHKSVSWYQQVLGQGPQFIFQYYEKEERGRGNFPDRFSARQFPNYSSELNVNALLLGDSALYLCASSFFRQGIKETQYFGPGTRLLVL.

The V gene is TRBV7-3, the J gene TRBJ2-3; TRBD1 or TRBD2 may be the D gene (5 bases each). From germline, CDR1 is SGHTA and CDR2 FQGTGA. Trimming took 1 base from V and 4 from J, leaving 9 bases between them. The CDR3 has 14 residues. The CDR3 region has the DNA TGTGCCAGCAGCTTAATTGGGGGAGCAGATACGCAGTATTTT. Translating it yields CASSLIGGADTQYF.

The rearrangement uses TRBV2 and TRBJ1-2, with TRBD1 as a possible D gene (6 bases). The germline V gene encodes CDR1 SNHLY and CDR2 FYNNEI. V lost 3 bases to trimming and J lost 5 bases, with 13 bases between them. The CDR3 is 14 residues long. The CDR3 DNA is TGTGCCAGCAGTGATAGTACAGGGAGATATGGCTACACCTTC. Translated: CASSDSTGRYGYTF.

Concerning this clone itself: Germline and junction disagree at one end, which may indicate a read error. V is TRBV6-5 and J is TRBJ2-7; D remains unclear. Germline loops: CDR1 MNHEY, CDR2 SVGAGI. The CDR3 sequence is 13 residues long. This CDR3 is CAGSSITSYEQYF. The CDR3, as DNA: TGTGCCGGCAGTTCAATAACCTCCTACGAGCAGTACTTC.

The chain couples TRBV6-1 to TRBJ2-2; no clear D. Germline V gives CDR1 MNHNS, CDR2 SASEGT. V was cut by 5 bases and J by 6 bases, with 7 bases left in between. The CDR3 has 12 amino acids. The CDR3 sequence: CASSYRPGELFF. CDR3 bases: TGTGCCAGCAGTTATAGACCCGGGGAGCTGTTTTTT.

The V gene is TRBV28, the J gene TRBJ2-1; the D gene is possibly TRBD1 (6 bases). The CDR3 has 13 residues. Looked up from germline, CDR1 is MDHEN and CDR2 is SYDVKM. The CDR3 loop reads CAAWGQGHNEQFF. CDR3 DNA sequence: TGTGCGGCCTGGGGGCAGGGCCACAATGAGCAGTTCTTC.

CDR3 region: CASSFLRAGEKLFF. The CDR3 bases are TGTGCCAGCAGCTTTTTGCGCGCCGGGGAAAAACTGTTTTTT. This rearrangement joins TRBV7-9 to TRBJ1-4; D gene unclear. Germline values: CDR1 SEHNR, CDR2 FQNEAQ (reference sequence). The V end lost 3 bases, the J end lost 8 bases, and 13 bases lay between the germline ends. CDR3 size: 14 residues.

The rearrangement joins TRBV12-5 to TRBJ2-1; a weak D match, TRBD1 (6 bases). This CDR3 is 16 amino acids long. The V gene lost 5 bases and the J gene lost 2 bases, with 16 bases spanning the gap. Germline lookup yields CDR1 LGHNT and CDR2 FRNRAP. CDR3 sequence reads: CASGHRDPTTYNEQFF. The CDR3 DNA reads as TGTGCTAGTGGTCACAGGGATCCGACCACCTACAATGAGCAGTTCTTC.

V and J are TRBV7-8 and TRBJ1-2; the D is unclear. CDR3 length: 13 amino acids. The germline V gene has CDR1 SGHVS and CDR2 FQNEAQ. Trimming cost V 6 bases and J 8 bases, with 16 bases left between them. The CDR3 is CASSPYGVQGYTF. The DNA for the CDR3 is TGTGCCAGCAGTCCATACGGGGTGCAAGGCTACACCTTC.

The genes are TRBV27 and TRBJ2-7; possibly TRBD1 for D (7 bases). Germline V lookup: CDR1 MNHEY, CDR2 SMNVEV (reference sequence). The ends were cut back, 3 bases at V and 2 bases at J, with 14 bases in the middle. The CDR3 extends over 15 amino acids. The CDR3 reads CASSFGGGTTYEQYF. CDR3 coding DNA: TGTGCCAGCAGTTTTGGAGGGGGCACTACCTACGAGCAGTACTTC.

Only one count was recorded for this clone. The gene calls are TRBV21-1 and TRBJ1-3. TRBV21-1 is termed a pseudogene. The CDR3 runs to 17 residues. CDR3 sequence (DNA): TGTGCCAGCAGCAAATTGGGAGGGACTCACTCTGGAAACACCATATATTTT. It is translated as CASSKLGGTHSGNTIYF.

This clone was seen once. The chain recombines TRBV7-3 with TRBJ1-1, with D maybe TRBD1 (5 bases). The CDR3 is made up of 15 amino acids. V was shortened by 6 bases and J by 3 bases, with 17 bases between the two germline ends. Germline V gene sequence: CDR1 SGHTA, CDR2 FQGTGA. CDR3: CASRKPGGVDTEAFF. The CDR3 bases are TGTGCCAGCAGGAAGCCCGGGGGGGTAGACACTGAAGCTTTCTTT. The full variable domain, with the rest looked up from reference TRBV7-3 and TRBJ1-1, is GAGVSQTPSNKVTEKGKYVELRCDPISGHTALYWYRQSLGQGPEFLIYFQGTGAADDSGLPNDRFFAVRPEGSVSTLKIQRTERGDSAVYLCASRKPGGVDTEAFFGQGTRLTVV.